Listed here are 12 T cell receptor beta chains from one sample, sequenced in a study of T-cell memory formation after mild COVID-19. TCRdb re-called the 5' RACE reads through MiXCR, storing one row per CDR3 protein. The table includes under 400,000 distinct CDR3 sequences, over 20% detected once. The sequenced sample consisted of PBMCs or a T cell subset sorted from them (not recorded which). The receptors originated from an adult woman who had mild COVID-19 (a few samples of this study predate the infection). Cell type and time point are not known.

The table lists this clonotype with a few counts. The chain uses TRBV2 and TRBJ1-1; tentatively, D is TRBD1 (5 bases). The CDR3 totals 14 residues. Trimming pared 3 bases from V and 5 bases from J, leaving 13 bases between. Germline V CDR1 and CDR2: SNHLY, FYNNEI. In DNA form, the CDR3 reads TGTGCCAGCAGTGACGGTGGGGGTTGGACTGAAGCTTTCTTT. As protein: CASSDGGGWTEAFF.

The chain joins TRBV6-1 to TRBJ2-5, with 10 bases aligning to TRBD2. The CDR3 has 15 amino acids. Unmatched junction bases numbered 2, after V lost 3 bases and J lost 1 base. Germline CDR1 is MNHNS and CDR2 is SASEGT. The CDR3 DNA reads TGTGCCAGCAGTGACAGGACTAGCGGCCAAGAGACCCAGTACTTC. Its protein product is CASSDRTSGQETQYF.

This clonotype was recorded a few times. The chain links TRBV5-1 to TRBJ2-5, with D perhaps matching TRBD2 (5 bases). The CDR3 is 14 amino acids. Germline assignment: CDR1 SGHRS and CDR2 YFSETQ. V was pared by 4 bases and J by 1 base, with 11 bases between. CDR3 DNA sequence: TGCGCCAGCAGCCGACTACCCGGCCAAGAGACCCAGTACTTC. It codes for CASSRLPGQETQYF.

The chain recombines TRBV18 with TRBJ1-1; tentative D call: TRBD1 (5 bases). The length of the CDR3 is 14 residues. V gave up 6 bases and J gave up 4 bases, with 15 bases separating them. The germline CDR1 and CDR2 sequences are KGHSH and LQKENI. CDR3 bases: TGTGCCAGCTCGCGCCAGGGAGTTTTCACTGAAGCTTTCTTT. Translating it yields CASSRQGVFTEAFF.

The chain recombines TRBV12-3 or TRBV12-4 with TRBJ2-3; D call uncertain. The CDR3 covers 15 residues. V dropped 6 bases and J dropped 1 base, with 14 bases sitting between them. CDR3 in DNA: TGTGCCAGCAGAACCTTAAAGTGGGGCACAGATACGCAGTATTTT. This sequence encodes CASRTLKWGTDTQYF.

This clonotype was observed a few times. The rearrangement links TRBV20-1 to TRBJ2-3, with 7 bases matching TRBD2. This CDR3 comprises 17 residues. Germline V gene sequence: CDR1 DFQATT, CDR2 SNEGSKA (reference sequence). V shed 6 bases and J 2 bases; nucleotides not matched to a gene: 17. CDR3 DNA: TGCAGTGCCGTTAGCCATGGTCGAGCGGGATTCACAGATACGCAGTATTTT. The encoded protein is CSAVSHGRAGFTDTQYF.

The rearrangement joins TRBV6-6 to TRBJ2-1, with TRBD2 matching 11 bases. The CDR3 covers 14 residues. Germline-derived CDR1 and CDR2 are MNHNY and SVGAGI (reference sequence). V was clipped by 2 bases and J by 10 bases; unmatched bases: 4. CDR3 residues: CASSYGTSGAEQFF. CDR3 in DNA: TGTGCCAGCAGTTACGGGACTAGCGGCGCGGAGCAGTTCTTC.

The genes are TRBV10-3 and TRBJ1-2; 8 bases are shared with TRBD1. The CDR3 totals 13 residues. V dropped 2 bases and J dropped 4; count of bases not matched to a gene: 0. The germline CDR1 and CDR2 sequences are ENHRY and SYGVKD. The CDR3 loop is CAISEQGAYGYTF. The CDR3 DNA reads TGTGCCATCAGTGAGCAGGGGGCCTATGGCTACACCTTC.

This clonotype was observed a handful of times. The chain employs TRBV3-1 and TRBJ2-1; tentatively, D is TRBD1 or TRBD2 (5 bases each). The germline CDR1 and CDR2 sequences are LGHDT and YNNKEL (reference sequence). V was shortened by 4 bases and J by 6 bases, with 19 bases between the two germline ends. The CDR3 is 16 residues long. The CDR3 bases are TGTGCCAGCAGCCCACCCTTTCGGGGCTTAGCCAATGAGCAGTTCTTC. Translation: CASSPPFRGLANEQFF.

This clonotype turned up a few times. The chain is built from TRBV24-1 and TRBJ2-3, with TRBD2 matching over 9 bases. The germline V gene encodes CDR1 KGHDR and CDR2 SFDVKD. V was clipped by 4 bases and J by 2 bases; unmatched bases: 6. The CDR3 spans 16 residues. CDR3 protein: CATSEGLAGTTDTQYF. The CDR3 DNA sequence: TGTGCCACCAGTGAAGGGCTAGCGGGGACCACAGATACGCAGTATTTT.

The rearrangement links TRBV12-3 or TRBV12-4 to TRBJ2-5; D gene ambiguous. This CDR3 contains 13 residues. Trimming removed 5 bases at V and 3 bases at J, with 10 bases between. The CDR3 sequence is CASSGIMEETQYF. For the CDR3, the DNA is TGTGCCAGCAGTGGAATCATGGAAGAGACCCAGTACTTC.

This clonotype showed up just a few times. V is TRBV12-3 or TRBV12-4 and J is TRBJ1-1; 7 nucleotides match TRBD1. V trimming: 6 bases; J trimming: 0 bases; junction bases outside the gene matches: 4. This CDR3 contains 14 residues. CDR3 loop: CASSTGTVNTEAFF. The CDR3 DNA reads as TGTGCCAGCAGCACCGGGACAGTGAACACTGAAGCTTTCTTT.